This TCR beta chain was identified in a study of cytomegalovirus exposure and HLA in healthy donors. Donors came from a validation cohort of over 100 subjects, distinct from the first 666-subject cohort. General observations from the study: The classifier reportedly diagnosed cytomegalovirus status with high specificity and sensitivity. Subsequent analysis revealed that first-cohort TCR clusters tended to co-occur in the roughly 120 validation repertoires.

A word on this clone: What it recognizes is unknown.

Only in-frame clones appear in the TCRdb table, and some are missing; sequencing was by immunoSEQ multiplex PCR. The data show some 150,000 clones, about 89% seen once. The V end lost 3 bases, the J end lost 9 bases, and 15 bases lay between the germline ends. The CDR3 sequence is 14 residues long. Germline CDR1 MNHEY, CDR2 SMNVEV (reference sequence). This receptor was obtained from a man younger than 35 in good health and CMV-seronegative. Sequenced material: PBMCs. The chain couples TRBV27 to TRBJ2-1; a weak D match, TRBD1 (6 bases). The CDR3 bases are TGTGCCAGCAGTTTGTCCCCAGGGGTTAGTGAGCAGTTCTTC. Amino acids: CASSLSPGVSEQFF.